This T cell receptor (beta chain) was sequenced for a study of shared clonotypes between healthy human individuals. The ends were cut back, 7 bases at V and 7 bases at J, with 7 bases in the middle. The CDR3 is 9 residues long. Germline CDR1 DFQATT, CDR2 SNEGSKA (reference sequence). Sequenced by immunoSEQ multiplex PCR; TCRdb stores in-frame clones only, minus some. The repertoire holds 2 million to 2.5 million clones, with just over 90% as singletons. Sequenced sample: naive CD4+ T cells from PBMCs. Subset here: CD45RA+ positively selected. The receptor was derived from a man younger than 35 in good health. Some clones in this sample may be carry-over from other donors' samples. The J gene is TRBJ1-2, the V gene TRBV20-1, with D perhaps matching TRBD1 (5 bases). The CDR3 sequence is CSGQGGYTF. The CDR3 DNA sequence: TGCAGTGGTCAGGGTGGCTACACCTTC.